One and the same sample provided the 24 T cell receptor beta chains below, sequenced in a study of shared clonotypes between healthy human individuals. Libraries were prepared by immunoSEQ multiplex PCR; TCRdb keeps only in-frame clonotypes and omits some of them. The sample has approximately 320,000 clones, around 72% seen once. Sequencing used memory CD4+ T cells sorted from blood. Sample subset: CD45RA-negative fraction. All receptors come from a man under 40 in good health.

The CDR3 DNA is TGTGCCAGCAGCCGGGAAGGACTGACGAACACCGGGGAGCTGTTTTTT. Encoded protein: CASSREGLTNTGELFF. The V call is TRBV5-6, the J call TRBJ2-2, with TRBD2 as a possible D gene (5 bases). Germline V lookup: CDR1 SGHDT, CDR2 YYEEEE. The ends were cut back, 4 bases at V and 0 bases at J, with 13 bases in the middle. CDR3 size: 16 residues.

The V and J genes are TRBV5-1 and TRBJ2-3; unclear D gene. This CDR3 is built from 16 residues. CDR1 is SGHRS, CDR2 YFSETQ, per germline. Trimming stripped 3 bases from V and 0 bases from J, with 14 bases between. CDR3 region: CASSSGRSASTDTQYF. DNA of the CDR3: TGCGCCAGCAGCTCCGGCCGCTCTGCTAGCACAGATACGCAGTATTTT. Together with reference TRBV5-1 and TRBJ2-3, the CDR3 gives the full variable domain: KAGVTQTPRYLIKTRGQQVTLSCSPISGHRSVSWYQQTPGQGLQFLFEYFSETQRNKGNFPGRFSGRQFSNSRSEMNVSTLELGDSALYLCASSSGRSASTDTQYFGPGTRLTVL.

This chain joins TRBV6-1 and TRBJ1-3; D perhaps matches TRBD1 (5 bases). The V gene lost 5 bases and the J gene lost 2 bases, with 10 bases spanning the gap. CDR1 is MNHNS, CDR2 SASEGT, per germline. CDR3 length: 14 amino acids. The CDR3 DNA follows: TGTGCCAGCAGTCCGACAGATACTGGAAACACCATATATTTT. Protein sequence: CASSPTDTGNTIYF.

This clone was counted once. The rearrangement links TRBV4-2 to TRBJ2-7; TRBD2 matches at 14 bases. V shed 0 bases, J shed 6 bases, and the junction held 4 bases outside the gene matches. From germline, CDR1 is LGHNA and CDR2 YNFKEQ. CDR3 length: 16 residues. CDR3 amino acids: CASSQEGTSGSGEQYF. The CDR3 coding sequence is TGTGCCAGCAGCCAAGAGGGGACTAGCGGGAGCGGCGAGCAGTACTTC.

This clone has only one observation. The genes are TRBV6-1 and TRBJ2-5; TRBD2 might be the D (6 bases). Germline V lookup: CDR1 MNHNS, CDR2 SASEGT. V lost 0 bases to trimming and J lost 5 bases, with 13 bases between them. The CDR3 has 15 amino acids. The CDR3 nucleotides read TGTGCCAGCAGTGAAGCATGGAGGGTCAAGGAGACCCAGTACTTC. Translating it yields CASSEAWRVKETQYF.

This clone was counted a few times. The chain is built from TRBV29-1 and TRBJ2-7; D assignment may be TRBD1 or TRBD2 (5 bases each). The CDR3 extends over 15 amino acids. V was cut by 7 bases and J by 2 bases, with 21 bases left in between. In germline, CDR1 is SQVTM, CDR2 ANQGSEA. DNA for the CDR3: TGCAGCGCTGGAAAACCGGGGCCGACAGCCTACGAGCAGTACTTC. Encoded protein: CSAGKPGPTAYEQYF.

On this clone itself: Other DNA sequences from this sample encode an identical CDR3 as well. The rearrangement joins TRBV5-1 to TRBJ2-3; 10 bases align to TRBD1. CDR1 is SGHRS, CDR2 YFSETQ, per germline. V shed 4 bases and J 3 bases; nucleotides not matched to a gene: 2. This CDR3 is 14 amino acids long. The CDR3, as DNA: TGCGCCAGCAGCCGGGACAGGGGAACAGATACGCAGTATTTT. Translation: CASSRDRGTDTQYF.

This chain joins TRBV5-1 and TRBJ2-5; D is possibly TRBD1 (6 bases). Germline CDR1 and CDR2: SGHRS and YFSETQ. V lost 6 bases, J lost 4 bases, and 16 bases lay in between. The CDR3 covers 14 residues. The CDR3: CASNQQGPLETQYF. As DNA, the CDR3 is TGCGCCAGCAACCAACAGGGTCCCTTAGAGACCCAGTACTTC. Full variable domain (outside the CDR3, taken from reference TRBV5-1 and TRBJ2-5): KAGVTQTPRYLIKTRGQQVTLSCSPISGHRSVSWYQQTPGQGLQFLFEYFSETQRNKGNFPGRFSGRQFSNSRSEMNVSTLELGDSALYLCASNQQGPLETQYFGPGTRLLVL.

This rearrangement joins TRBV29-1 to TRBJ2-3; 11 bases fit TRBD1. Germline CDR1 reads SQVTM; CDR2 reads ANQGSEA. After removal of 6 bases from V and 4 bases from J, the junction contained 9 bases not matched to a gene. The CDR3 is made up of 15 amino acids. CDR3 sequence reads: CSVDRTGGGSDTQYF. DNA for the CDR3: TGCAGCGTCGATAGGACAGGGGGCGGTTCAGATACGCAGTATTTT.

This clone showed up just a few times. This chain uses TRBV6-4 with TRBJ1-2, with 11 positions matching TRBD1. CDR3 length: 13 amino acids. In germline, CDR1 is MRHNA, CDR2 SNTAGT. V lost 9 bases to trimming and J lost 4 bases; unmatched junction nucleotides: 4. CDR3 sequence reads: CARDRGRTYGYTF. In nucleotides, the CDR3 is TGTGCCAGGGACAGGGGGCGGACCTATGGCTACACCTTC.

The CDR3 here is CASRPYEQYF. The CDR3 nucleotides are TGTGCCAGCAGGCCCTACGAGCAGTACTTC. V is TRBV6-4 and J is TRBJ2-7, with D unresolved. V was pared by 6 bases and J by 2 bases, with 2 bases between. Germline V gene lookup returns CDR1 MRHNA and CDR2 SNTAGT. This CDR3 region has 10 residues.

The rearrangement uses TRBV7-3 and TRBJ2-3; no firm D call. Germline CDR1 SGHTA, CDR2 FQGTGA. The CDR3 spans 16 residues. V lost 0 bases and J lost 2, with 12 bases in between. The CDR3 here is CASSLTNPSNTDTQYF. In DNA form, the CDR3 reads TGTGCCAGCAGCTTAACTAACCCCTCTAACACAGATACGCAGTATTTT.

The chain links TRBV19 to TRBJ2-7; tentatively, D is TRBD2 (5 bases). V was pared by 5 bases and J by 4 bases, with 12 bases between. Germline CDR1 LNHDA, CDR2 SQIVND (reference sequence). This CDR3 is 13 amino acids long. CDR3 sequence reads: CASSPAGLYEQYF. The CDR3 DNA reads TGTGCCAGTAGTCCAGCAGGACTGTACGAGCAGTACTTC. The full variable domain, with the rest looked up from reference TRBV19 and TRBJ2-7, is DGGITQSPKYLFRKEGQNVTLSCEQNLNHDAMYWYRQDPGQGLRLIYYSQIVNDFQKGDIAEGYSVSREKKESFPLTVTSAQKNPTAFYLCASSPAGLYEQYFGPGTRLTVT.

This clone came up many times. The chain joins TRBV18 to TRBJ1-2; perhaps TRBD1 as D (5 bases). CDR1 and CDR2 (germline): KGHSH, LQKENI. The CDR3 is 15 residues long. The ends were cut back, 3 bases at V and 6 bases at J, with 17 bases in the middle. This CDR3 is CASSPTGPPAHGYTF. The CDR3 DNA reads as TGTGCCAGCTCACCCACGGGACCCCCAGCGCATGGCTACACCTTC.

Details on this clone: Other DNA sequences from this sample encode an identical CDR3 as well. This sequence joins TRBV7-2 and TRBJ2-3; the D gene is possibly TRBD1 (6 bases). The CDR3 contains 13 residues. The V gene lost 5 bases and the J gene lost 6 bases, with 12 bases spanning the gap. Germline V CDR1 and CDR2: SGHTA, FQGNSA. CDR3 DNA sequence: TGTGCCAGCAGCCGGAACAGGGCGGATACGCAGTATTTT. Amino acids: CASSRNRADTQYF. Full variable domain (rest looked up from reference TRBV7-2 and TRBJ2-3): GAGVSQSPSNKVTEKGKDVELRCDPISGHTALYWYRQSLGQGLEFLIYFQGNSAPDKSGLPSDRFSAERTGGSVSTLTIQRTQQEDSAVYLCASSRNRADTQYFGPGTRLTVL.

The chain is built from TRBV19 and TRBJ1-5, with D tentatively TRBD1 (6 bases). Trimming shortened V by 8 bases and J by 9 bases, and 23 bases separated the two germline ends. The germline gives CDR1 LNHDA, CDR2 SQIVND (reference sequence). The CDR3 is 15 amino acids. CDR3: CASQPSGQRMRPQHF. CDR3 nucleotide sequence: TGTGCCAGTCAACCATCCGGACAGCGGATGCGGCCCCAGCATTTT.

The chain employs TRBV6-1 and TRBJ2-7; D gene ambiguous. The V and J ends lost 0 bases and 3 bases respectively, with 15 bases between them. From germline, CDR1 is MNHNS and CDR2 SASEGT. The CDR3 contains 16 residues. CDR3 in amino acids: CASSEALAATRYEQYF. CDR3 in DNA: TGTGCCAGCAGTGAAGCGCTTGCAGCGACCCGCTACGAGCAGTACTTC.

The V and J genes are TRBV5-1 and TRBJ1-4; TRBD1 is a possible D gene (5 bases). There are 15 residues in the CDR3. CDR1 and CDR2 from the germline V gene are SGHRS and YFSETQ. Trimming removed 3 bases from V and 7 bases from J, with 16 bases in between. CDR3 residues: CASSSGHGASEKLFF. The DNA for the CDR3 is TGCGCCAGCAGCTCGGGGCACGGAGCGAGTGAAAAACTGTTTTTT.

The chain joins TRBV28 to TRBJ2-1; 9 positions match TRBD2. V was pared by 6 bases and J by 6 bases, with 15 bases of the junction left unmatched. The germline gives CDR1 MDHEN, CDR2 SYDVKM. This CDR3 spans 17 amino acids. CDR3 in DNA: TGTGCCAGCAGGGGGTCTAGCGGGACCCCTAAAGGCAATGAGCAGTTCTTC. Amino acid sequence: CASRGSSGTPKGNEQFF.

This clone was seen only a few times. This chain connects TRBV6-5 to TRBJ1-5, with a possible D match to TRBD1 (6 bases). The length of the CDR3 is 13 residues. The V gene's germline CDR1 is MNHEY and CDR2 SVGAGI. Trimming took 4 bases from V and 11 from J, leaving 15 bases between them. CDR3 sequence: CASSSTGLAAQHF. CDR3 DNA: TGTGCCAGCAGTTCGACAGGCCTGGCTGCCCAGCATTTT.

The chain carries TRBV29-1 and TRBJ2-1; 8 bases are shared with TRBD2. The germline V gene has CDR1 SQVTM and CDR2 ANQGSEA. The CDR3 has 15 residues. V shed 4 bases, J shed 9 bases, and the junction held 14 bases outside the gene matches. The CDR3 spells CSVVKRGREEGEQFF. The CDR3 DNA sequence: TGCAGCGTTGTGAAACGTGGGCGGGAGGAGGGTGAGCAGTTCTTC.

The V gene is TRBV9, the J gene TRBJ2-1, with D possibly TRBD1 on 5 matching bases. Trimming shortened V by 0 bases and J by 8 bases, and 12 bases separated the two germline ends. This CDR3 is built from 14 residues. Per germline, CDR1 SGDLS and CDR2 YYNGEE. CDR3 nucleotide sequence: TGTGCCAGCAGCGTAGACCTGGGGCCCTATGAGCAGTTCTTC. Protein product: CASSVDLGPYEQFF.

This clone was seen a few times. CDR3 in amino acids: CASSLRLVNNEQFF. The CDR3 DNA is TGTGCCAGCAGTTTAAGGCTGGTTAACAATGAGCAGTTCTTC. The chain joins TRBV27 to TRBJ2-1; D gene uncertain. Germline CDR1 is MNHEY and CDR2 is SMNVEV (reference sequence). The CDR3 extends over 14 amino acids. V lost 2 bases, J lost 5 bases, and 10 bases lay in between.

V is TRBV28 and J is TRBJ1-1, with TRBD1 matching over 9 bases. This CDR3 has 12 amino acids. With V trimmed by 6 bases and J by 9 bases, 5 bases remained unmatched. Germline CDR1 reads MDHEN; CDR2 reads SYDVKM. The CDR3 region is CASSRTGGKAFF. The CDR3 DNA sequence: TGTGCCAGCAGCAGAACAGGGGGCAAAGCTTTCTTT.